This entry features one TCR beta chain sequence. Its antigen is not known. The CDR3 is 15 amino acids. Germline CDR1 and CDR2: MGHRA and YSYEKL. V dropped 0 bases and J dropped 2 bases, with 11 bases sitting between them. For TCRbeta, the library was prepared with unique molecular identifiers. TCRdb reanalysed the PCR reads using MiXCR and keeps one entry per CDR3 protein. Of approximately 230,000 distinct CDR3 sequences in the sample, roughly a quarter were seen once. The sample comes from a study of T-cell reconstitution after alpha-beta-depleted transplantation in children. General study findings and limits: T-cell numbers and diversity, one year after transplant, stemmed largely from T cells that were newly produced. Surviving recipient T cells and thymic progenitors produced the high day-60 TCRbeta diversity seen in some patients.

The sequence derives from a female patient aged 2-10 years who had a stem cell transplant for congenital amegakaryocytic thrombocytopenia, so the T cells may come from the graft donor. The starting material was PBMCs, mostly from graft donor cells, obtained 360 days after TCRalphabeta/CD19-depleted stem cell transplant. The V call is TRBV4-1, the J call TRBJ2-7; perhaps TRBD2 as D (5 bases). The CDR3 DNA is TGCGCCAGCAGCCAAGATAGAGGGAAAGCCTACGAGCAGTACTTC. It encodes CASSQDRGKAYEQYF.